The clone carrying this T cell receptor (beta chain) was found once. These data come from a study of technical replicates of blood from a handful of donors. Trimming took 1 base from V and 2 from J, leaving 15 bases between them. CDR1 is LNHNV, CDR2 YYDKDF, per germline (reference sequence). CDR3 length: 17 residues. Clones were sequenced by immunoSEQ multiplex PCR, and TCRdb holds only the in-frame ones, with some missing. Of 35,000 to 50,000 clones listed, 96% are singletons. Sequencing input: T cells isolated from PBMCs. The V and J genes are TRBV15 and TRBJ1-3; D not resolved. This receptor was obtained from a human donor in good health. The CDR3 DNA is TGTGCCACCAGCAGAGCCCCCGGGTCCTTACCTGGAAACACCATATATTTT. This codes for CATSRAPGSLPGNTIYF.